Shown below are 15 T cell receptor beta chains from a single sample sequenced in a study of blood T cells in healthy people across ages. Using a J-beta primer mix together with a sample-barcoded 5' primer, a second PCR was run for roughly 6 to 11 cycles. In TCRdb, the 5' RACE reads were re-called with MiXCR into one record per CDR3 protein. The sample records 650,000 or so distinct CDR3 sequences, around 50% being singletons. Sequencing input: blood. These receptors were taken from a woman older than 75 in good health.

The chain has TRBV30 and TRBJ2-7; 8 bases are shared with TRBD1. Germline CDR1 GTSNPN, CDR2 SVGIG (reference sequence). This CDR3 has 16 amino acids. Trimming took 2 bases from V and 3 from J; bases not matched to a gene: 12. CDR3 residues: CAWSRFQGAVIYEQYF. The CDR3 region has the DNA TGTGCCTGGAGTCGCTTCCAGGGGGCAGTGATCTACGAGCAGTACTTC.

On this clonotype itself: It may be a read error: a sequence one base away is much more abundant. This chain joins TRBV20-1 and TRBJ2-7, with D maybe TRBD2 (6 bases). Matching the DNA end better, TRBJ2-5 makes the J call doubtful. The CDR3 sequence is 13 residues long. Germline CDR1 DFQATT, CDR2 SNEGSKA (reference sequence). CDR3: CSGSSGVMETQYF. In DNA form, the CDR3 reads TGCAGTGGCAGTTCGGGAGTGATGGAGACCCAGTACTTC.

As regards this clonotype: Being one base from a much bigger clone, this may be a read error. The genes are TRBV9 and TRBJ1-5; D not certain. The V end was cut by 0 bases, the J end by 3 bases, with 7 bases between. Germline-derived CDR1 and CDR2 are SGDLS and YYNGEE. The CDR3 has 14 amino acids. CDR3 protein: CASSVDPNNQPQHF. CDR3 nucleotide sequence: TGTGCCAGCAGCGTAGATCCGAACAATCAGCCCCAGCATTTT.

The CDR3 reads CASSQVFPGLGSQYF. As DNA, the CDR3 is TGCGCCAGCAGCCAAGTTTTTCCGGGACTAGGGTCCCAGTACTTC. The rearrangement uses TRBV4-1 and TRBJ2-5, with 8 bases identical to TRBD2. The CDR3 contains 15 residues. Per the germline V gene, CDR1 is MGHRA and CDR2 is YSYEKL. V lost 1 base to trimming and J lost 9 bases; unmatched junction nucleotides: 10.

This clonotype has a single count. The chain employs TRBV28 and TRBJ2-6; D uncertain. Germline loops: CDR1 MDHEN, CDR2 SYDVKM. CDR3 length: 16 amino acids. V lost 6 bases and J 0 bases, leaving 12 bases between the germline ends. CDR3 sequence: CASSSGGRSGANVLTF. In DNA, the CDR3 is TGTGCCAGCAGCTCAGGTGGGCGCTCTGGGGCCAACGTCCTGACTTTC.

This clonotype was detected a few times. In DNA form, the CDR3 reads TGCAGTGCTGTTCGCGGGGCCTCCTACAATGAGCAGTACTTC. Encoded protein: CSAVRGASYNEQYF. J is TRBJ2-1 and V is TRBV20-1; possible D gene TRBD2, 6 bases. The J call may not be correct, given that the DNA end is closer to TRBJ2-7. This CDR3 has 14 amino acids. Germline CDR1 DFQATT, CDR2 SNEGSKA (reference sequence).

The chain recombines TRBV5-1 with TRBJ2-1; D perhaps matches TRBD2 (6 bases). Germline V gene data show CDR1 as SGHRS and CDR2 as YFSETQ. The CDR3 consists of 14 residues. Trimming stripped 4 bases from V and 6 bases from J, with 14 bases between. CDR3 sequence (DNA): TGCGCCAGCAGCATCGGGAGTGGCGGCAATGAGCAGTTCTTC. Translation: CASSIGSGGNEQFF.

This clonotype was seen more than once but under ten times. The chain is built from TRBV5-1 and TRBJ1-1; D possibly corresponds to TRBD1 (6 bases). CDR1 and CDR2 from the germline V gene are SGHRS and YFSETQ. The CDR3 loop spans 13 amino acids. With 2 bases removed from V and 4 bases from J, the gap between germline ends came to 9 bases. In DNA, the CDR3 is TGCGCCAGCAGCTTCGCAGGGGTCACTGAAGCTTTCTTT. It translates to CASSFAGVTEAFF.

This clonotype was picked up many times. The chain has TRBV10-3 and TRBJ2-1; D ambiguous. Trimming took off 6 bases at V and 0 bases at J, with 6 bases between the two ends. This CDR3 has 13 residues. Germline assignment: CDR1 ENHRY and CDR2 SYGVKD. CDR3 protein: CAIRMDSYNEQFF. DNA of the CDR3: TGTGCCATCAGGATGGACTCCTACAATGAGCAGTTCTTC.

This rearrangement joins TRBV29-1 to TRBJ2-3; D is unclear. This CDR3 has 12 amino acids. Trimming shortened V by 3 bases and J by 4 bases, and 8 bases separated the two germline ends. Germline V CDR1 and CDR2: SQVTM, ANQGSEA. CDR3 sequence reads: CSVEGIADTQYF. The CDR3 DNA reads TGCAGCGTTGAGGGGATTGCAGATACGCAGTATTTT.

The V gene is TRBV28, the J gene TRBJ2-5; D tentatively fits TRBD1 or TRBD2 (6 bases each). The length of the CDR3 is 15 residues. Looked up from germline, CDR1 is MDHEN and CDR2 is SYDVKM. V was cut by 5 bases and J by 2 bases, with 15 bases left in between. The chain's CDR3 is CASSPRGEPQETQYF. Written as DNA, the CDR3 is TGTGCCAGCAGTCCTAGGGGGGAACCTCAAGAGACCCAGTACTTC.

In regard to this clonotype: Possible read error: a much larger clone is one base away. The chain has TRBV7-3 and TRBJ2-1; perhaps TRBD2 as D (6 bases). The DNA end is more similar to TRBJ2-7, so the J call may be wrong. The V gene's germline CDR1 is SGHTA and CDR2 FQGTGA. The CDR3 sequence is 17 residues long. CDR3 amino acids: CASSLRGGGILYNEQYF. The CDR3 nucleotides are TGTGCCAGCAGCCTCAGAGGAGGCGGGATACTTTACAATGAGCAGTACTTC.

As for this clonotype: This may be a read error, as it is one base from a much larger clone. CDR3 in amino acids: CASSRHTTDTQYF. The CDR3 nucleotides are TGCGCCAGCAGTCGACACACCACAGATACGCAGTATTTT. The chain has TRBV10-1 and TRBJ2-3, with D hard to call. V lost 5 bases to trimming and J lost 2 bases, with 8 bases between them. This CDR3 has 13 residues. Germline-derived CDR1 and CDR2 are WNHNN and SYGVQD (reference sequence).

The V call is TRBV11-2, the J call TRBJ2-7; D perhaps matches TRBD2 (5 bases). V gave up 1 base and J gave up 0 bases, with 10 bases separating them. The CDR3 loop spans 15 amino acids. Germline CDR1 and CDR2: SGHAT and FQNNGV. CDR3 amino acids: CASSLGRPLSYEQYF. The CDR3 coding sequence is TGTGCCAGCAGCTTAGGGAGGCCCCTCTCCTACGAGCAGTACTTC.

This clonotype was counted ten times or more. The rearrangement joins TRBV4-2 to TRBJ2-3, with no clear D. The CDR3 runs to 16 residues. V was clipped by 4 bases and J by 3 bases, with 17 bases between them. The germline V gene encodes CDR1 LGHNA and CDR2 YNFKEQ. Here the CDR3 reads CASSRGTEPRTDTQYF. CDR3 nucleotide sequence: TGTGCCAGCAGCCGAGGTACGGAGCCCAGAACAGATACGCAGTATTTT.